These T cell receptor beta chains were read from a single sample in a study of T cell responses to AZD1222 COVID-19 vaccine. Assay: immunoSEQ multiplex PCR; the TCRdb copy retains only in-frame clones and omits some. The top ten clones hold 9% to 9.5% of a sample with about 120,000 clones, 70% to 90% of them seen once. This specimen consisted of peripheral blood, obtained on day 0 of AZD1222 vaccination. Receptors were obtained from an adult in good health. CDR3s include the opening cysteine and the closing phenylalanine or tryptophan. The D gene is left open where the match is weak. Size values are once, few and many counts, or a class for expanded clones, and some rows have none.

CDR3aa	CDR3nt	v_gene	len	j_gene	d_gene	abundance
CASSRTAALYGYTF	TGTGCCAGCAGCAGGACAGCCGCATTATACGGCTACACCTTC	TRBV5-5	14	TRBJ1-2	-	-
CASSQGVGEAFF	TGCGCCAGCAGCCAAGGAGTGGGTGAAGCTTTCTTT	TRBV4-3	12	TRBJ1-1	-	-
CASSLDRTRGEKLFF	TGTGCCAGCAGCTTAGACAGGACCAGGGGTGAAAAACTGTTTTTT	TRBV7-2	15	TRBJ1-4	-	-
CASRTGGNSYEQYF	TGTGCCAGCAGGACAGGGGGAAACTCCTACGAGCAGTACTTC	TRBV28	14	TRBJ2-7	TRBD1	once
CAWSVSGGRETQYF	TGTGCCTGGAGTGTATCTGGGGGCAGGGAGACCCAGTACTTC	TRBV30	14	TRBJ2-5	-	once
CAGTTGEGPETQYF	TGTGCCGGGACGACAGGGGAGGGTCCAGAGACCCAGTACTTC	TRBV30	14	TRBJ2-5	-	-
CASSRTRLAGVTDEQYF	TGTGCCAGCAGTCGGACCCGACTAGCGGGGGTTACTGACGAGCAGTACTTC	TRBV28	17	TRBJ2-7	TRBD2	-
CASRIPGSPNSPLHF	TGTGCCAGTAGAATACCAGGCAGCCCAAATTCACCCCTCCACTTT	TRBV19	15	TRBJ1-6	-	-
CASSQDGWGSYNEQFF	TGCGCCAGCAGCCAAGATGGGTGGGGCTCCTACAATGAGCAGTTCTTC	TRBV4-3	16	TRBJ2-1	-	-
CASSLPGQGIVEAFF	TGTGCCAGCAGCCTCCCGGGACAGGGGATAGTTGAAGCTTTCTTT	TRBV3-1/TRBV3-2	15	TRBJ1-1	TRBD1	-
CASTTLQGAAYF	TGTGCCAGCACTACCCTCCAGGGGGCGGCGTATTTT	TRBV12-3/TRBV12-4	12	TRBJ2-3	TRBD1	-
CAISSGVPYEQYF	TGTGCCATATCCTCAGGGGTCCCCTACGAGCAGTACTTC	TRBV2	13	TRBJ2-7	-	few
CASSWGLAGINEQFF	TGTGCCAGCAGCTGGGGACTAGCGGGAATTAATGAGCAGTTCTTC	TRBV7-2	15	TRBJ2-1	TRBD2	-
CASSYARGGTEAFF	TGTGCCAGCAGTTACGCCAGGGGGGGCACTGAAGCTTTCTTT	TRBV6-5	14	TRBJ1-1	TRBD1	-
CASRSVRQGHRRTTTNEKLFF	TGCGCCAGCAGGTCGGTCCGACAGGGGCACCGACGGACGACAACTAATGAAAAACTGTTTTTT	TRBV10-2	21	TRBJ1-4	TRBD1	-
CASSLEIAVYNEQFF	TGCGCCAGCAGCTTGGAAATAGCGGTCTACAATGAGCAGTTCTTC	TRBV5-1	15	TRBJ2-1	-	-
CASSYPTDRTYEQYF	TGTGCCAGCAGTTACCCGACGGACAGGACCTACGAGCAGTACTTC	TRBV6-2/TRBV6-3	15	TRBJ2-7	TRBD1	-
CASSLFARGGTEAFF	TGTGCCAGCAGCTTGTTTGCGAGGGGGGGCACTGAAGCTTTCTTT	TRBV7-2	15	TRBJ1-1	-	-
CASRRGQGRDEQYF	TGTGCCTCTCGACGAGGACAGGGGAGAGACGAGCAGTACTTC	TRBV19	14	TRBJ2-7	TRBD1	-
CASSQGGRGYTF	TGTGCCAGCAGCCAAGGGGGTAGAGGCTACACCTTC	TRBV3-1/TRBV3-2	12	TRBJ1-2	-	-
CASSQPVGDTQYF	TGTGCCAGCAGCCAACCCGTAGGGGATACGCAGTATTTT	TRBV14	13	TRBJ2-3	-	-
CASSQDGTGWGYGYTF	TGTGCCAGCAGCCAAGACGGCACGGGATGGGGCTATGGCTACACCTTC	TRBV3-1/TRBV3-2	16	TRBJ1-2	-	-
CASSSSGQTIGGYTF	TGTGCCAGCAGCTCCTCGGGGCAGACTATAGGTGGCTACACCTTC	TRBV7-9	15	TRBJ1-2	-	-
CASSRGTDFNQPQHF	TGTGCCAGCTCACGGGGGACAGACTTTAATCAGCCCCAGCATTTT	TRBV18	15	TRBJ1-5	TRBD1	-
CASSDPEGGSPLHF	TGTGCCAGCAGTGATCCGGAGGGGGGATCACCCCTCCACTTT	TRBV6-1	14	TRBJ1-6	-	-
CSVEGRGMNTEAFF	TGCAGCGTTGAAGGCCGGGGAATGAACACTGAAGCTTTCTTT	TRBV29-1	14	TRBJ1-1	-	-
CASSLEGTGNTIYF	TGCGCCAGCAGCTTGGAGGGAACTGGAAACACCATATATTTT	TRBV5-1	14	TRBJ1-3	-	-
CAWSAGQGYNYTF	TGTGCCTGGAGTGCGGGACAGGGTTATAACTACACCTTC	TRBV30	13	TRBJ1-2	TRBD1	-